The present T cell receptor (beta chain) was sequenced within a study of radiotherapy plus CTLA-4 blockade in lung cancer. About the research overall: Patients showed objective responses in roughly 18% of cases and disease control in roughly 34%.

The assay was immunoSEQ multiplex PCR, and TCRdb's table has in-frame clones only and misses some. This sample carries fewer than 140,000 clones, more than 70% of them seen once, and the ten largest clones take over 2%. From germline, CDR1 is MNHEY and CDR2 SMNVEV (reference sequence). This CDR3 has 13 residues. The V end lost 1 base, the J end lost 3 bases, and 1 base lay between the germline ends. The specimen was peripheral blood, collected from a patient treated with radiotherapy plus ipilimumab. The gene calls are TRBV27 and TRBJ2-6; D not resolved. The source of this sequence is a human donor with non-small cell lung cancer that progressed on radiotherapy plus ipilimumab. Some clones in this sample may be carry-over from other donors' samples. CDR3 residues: CASSLYGANVLTF. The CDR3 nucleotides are TGTGCCAGCAGTTTATATGGGGCCAACGTCCTGACTTTC.